The entry below describes one T cell receptor beta chain. The antigen is not known. Looked up from germline, CDR1 is LNHDA and CDR2 is SQIVND (reference sequence). V lost 5 bases and J 1 base, leaving 9 bases between the germline ends. This CDR3 is built from 13 residues. Two oligonucleotides, mixed equimolar, formed the beta constant-region primer covering TRBC1 and TRBC2. Four rounds of PCR amplified the ligated cDNA using nested alpha and beta constant-region primers plus SP2. TCRdb re-called the UMI-ligation and nested PCR reads through MiXCR, storing one row per CDR3 protein. The table lists 85,000 or so distinct CDR3 sequences, roughly 9.3% of them singletons. These data originate in a study of naive and memory T cell subsets. Study findings and constraints: A few larger clonotypes appeared in naive repertoires, especially CD8, possibly memory cells re-expressing CD45RA. Naive and memory repertoire findings lacked a ground truth for validation. From naive to CM, EM and EMRA, diversity decreased and Gini increased. Expression changes during T cell differentiation may affect RNA-based TCR counts.

Specimen: naive CD8+ T cells from blood. This chain connects TRBV19 to TRBJ2-7; no reliable D call. The origin of this receptor is a human donor in good health. The DNA of the CDR3 is TGTGCCAGTAGTGCAGCGCAGTCCTACGAGCAGTACTTC. Its protein product is CASSAAQSYEQYF.